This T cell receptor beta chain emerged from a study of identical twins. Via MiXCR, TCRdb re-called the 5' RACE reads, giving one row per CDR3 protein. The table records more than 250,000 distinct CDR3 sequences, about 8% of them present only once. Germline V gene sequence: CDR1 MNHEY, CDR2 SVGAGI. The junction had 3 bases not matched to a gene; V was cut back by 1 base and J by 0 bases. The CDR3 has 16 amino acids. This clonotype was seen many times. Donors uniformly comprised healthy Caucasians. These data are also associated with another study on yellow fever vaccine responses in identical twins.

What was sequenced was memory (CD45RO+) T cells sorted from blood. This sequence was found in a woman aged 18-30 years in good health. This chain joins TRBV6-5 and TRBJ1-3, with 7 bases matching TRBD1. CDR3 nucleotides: TGTGCCAGCAGTTACTACAGGGGACTCTCTGGAAACACCATATATTTT. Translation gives CASSYYRGLSGNTIYF.